This T cell receptor beta chain was sequenced for a study of OX40 agonist ivuxolimab in advanced cancers. On the study more broadly: In this cohort, patients received ivuxolimab, an agonistic anti-OX40 (CD134) antibody.

Only in-frame clones appear in the TCRdb table, and some are missing; sequencing was by immunoSEQ multiplex PCR. Here the sample spans under 50,000 clones, 65% to 90% being singletons. Per the germline V gene, CDR1 is SGHNT and CDR2 is YENEEA. The V gene lost 3 bases and the J gene lost 5 bases, with 8 bases spanning the gap. This CDR3 spans 13 amino acids. This chain connects TRBV11-3 to TRBJ2-1; D call uncertain. The material was CD4+ or CD8+ T cells sorted from blood, obtained in a trial of the OX40 agonist ivuxolimab. The source of this sequence is an adult with an advanced solid tumor such as melanoma, head and neck, liver or kidney cancer. CDR3 nucleotide sequence: TGTGCCAGCAGCTTGGGCGCTAACAATGAGCAGTTCTTC. Its translation: CASSLGANNEQFF.